This paragraph covers one TCR beta chain sequence. Original data processing: Quantification of nucleated cells was approximated via reference gene primer amplification. Generated by immunoSEQ multiplex PCR, the TCRdb table keeps only in-frame clones and is missing some. The V and J calls and clone size are taken from that table; D and trimming were inferred from the DNA. The sample has 300,000 to 350,000 clones; about nine tenths are singletons. This specimen comes from a study of blood T cell repertoires in COVID-19. Study summary: The United States, Italy and Spain provided the acute and convalescent COVID-19 samples. T cells, B-cell-depleted T cells, or PBMCs provided the cDNA or gDNA that served as material.

J lost 9 bases, V lost 2 bases, and 6 bases had no gene match. The germline CDR1 and CDR2 sequences are LNHDA and SQIVND (reference sequence). The CDR3 loop spans 15 amino acids. Sequencing input: peripheral blood. The TCR comes from a woman aged 30 to 39 with COVID-19, enrolled during active disease. The chain uses TRBV19 and TRBJ1-5, with 11 nucleotides matching TRBD1. The CDR3 sequence: CASSIRTGGDTPQHF. As DNA, the CDR3 is TGTGCCAGTAGTATACGGACAGGGGGCGATACGCCCCAGCATTTT.